This TCR beta chain comes out of a study of T-cell memory formation after mild COVID-19 (dated by TCRdb to about 2021). Background for the entire study: TCR sequence clusters from the two donors were largely donor specific. Longitudinal TCRalpha and TCRbeta repertoire sequencing tracked T-cell clones expanding and contracting after mild COVID-19 in a couple of donors. Two young, previously healthy adult volunteers made up the cohort, one male and one female.

In regard to this clonotype: It lacks a known antigen. No qualities accompany the bases; no much larger clone lies one base away.

V is cut by 0 bases and J by 8 bases, and the space between the germline ends is 14 bases. From its cysteine to its phenylalanine, the CDR3 spans 15 amino acids. Of the read, only the CDR3 DNA is kept; its 45 bases are in frame from base 1. From a lookup of the germline V gene (reference sequence), CDR1 and CDR2 are MNHEY and SMNVEV. Ficoll-Paque density gradient centrifugation was used to isolate PBMCs. TCRdb lists the instrument as Illumina NovaSeq 6000. Using 5'RACE with constant-segment primers, TCRalpha and TCRbeta cDNA libraries were constructed, with sample barcodes and unique molecular identifiers added in the process. RNA was extracted from every sample with Trizol reagent. Library amplification was performed in two PCR steps, and a second sample barcode and Illumina TruSeq adapters were introduced in the second step. Libraries were sequenced on an Illumina NovaSeq with 2 x 150 bp paired-end reads. The study's processing was this. The reads were demultiplexed and collapsed into UMI-guided consensus sequences using migec v1.2.7. Using mixcr v2.1.11, UMI consensuses were aligned to TRA and TRB V and J templates and then assembled into clonotypes. Expanded or contracted clonotypes were those called significant by both edgeR and NoisET, with noise models trained on biological replicates. For edgeR calls, the cutoffs were a false discovery rate-adjusted p below 0.01 and a log2 fold-change threshold of 1. As an exploratory analysis of dynamics, max-normalized trajectories of the 1000 most abundant clonotypes were examined with PCA combined with hierarchical clustering. Each responding clone was given a CD4 or CD8 phenotype based on the CD4+ and CD8+ repertoires, which had been sequenced separately. TCRdb redid the processing of the public reads, applying fastp at Q25 and MiXCR, and retained in-frame beta chains. Merged by CDR3 protein, the rows form single entries marked with the most common genes and DNA. V and J calls and clone size were set by TCRdb, not the authors. The table for this sample lists a few hundred thousand distinct CDR3 sequences; 8% to 9.5% of them were counted only once. The ten largest account for roughly a fifth of the sample.

Overall study results and their limits: The second-wave clones that peaked on day 37 were not confirmed to be SARS-CoV-2 specific. Only two mild cases were covered in the study, and larger cohorts including severe cases with pre-infection samples were considered necessary. Some responding clones were detected in pre-infection memory, suggesting pre-existing cross-reactive memory T cells joined the SARS-CoV-2 response. Contracting CD4+ clones were found mainly in CM and EM memory subsets, while CD8+ clones were enriched in EMRA. From day 15 to 85, contracting clones showed balanced CD4/CD8 phenotypes, whereas a second wave of clones that expanded from day 15 to 37 leaned towards CD4+.

This sequence originates from a man between 18 and 35 years old who had mild COVID-19 (a few samples of this study predate the infection). The sample titles of this study are shuffled in the database, so cell type and time point are left out; the donor was told from shared clones. Source material: PBMCs or a T cell subset sorted from them (not recorded which). The chain is encoded by TRBV27 joined to TRBJ1-5; TRBD1 might be the D gene, on 5 matching bases. This receptor has the CDR3 CASSLSQGRLEPQHF. In nucleotide form, the sequence is TGTGCCAGCAGTTTATCCCAGGGTAGGCTTGAGCCCCAGCATTTT.